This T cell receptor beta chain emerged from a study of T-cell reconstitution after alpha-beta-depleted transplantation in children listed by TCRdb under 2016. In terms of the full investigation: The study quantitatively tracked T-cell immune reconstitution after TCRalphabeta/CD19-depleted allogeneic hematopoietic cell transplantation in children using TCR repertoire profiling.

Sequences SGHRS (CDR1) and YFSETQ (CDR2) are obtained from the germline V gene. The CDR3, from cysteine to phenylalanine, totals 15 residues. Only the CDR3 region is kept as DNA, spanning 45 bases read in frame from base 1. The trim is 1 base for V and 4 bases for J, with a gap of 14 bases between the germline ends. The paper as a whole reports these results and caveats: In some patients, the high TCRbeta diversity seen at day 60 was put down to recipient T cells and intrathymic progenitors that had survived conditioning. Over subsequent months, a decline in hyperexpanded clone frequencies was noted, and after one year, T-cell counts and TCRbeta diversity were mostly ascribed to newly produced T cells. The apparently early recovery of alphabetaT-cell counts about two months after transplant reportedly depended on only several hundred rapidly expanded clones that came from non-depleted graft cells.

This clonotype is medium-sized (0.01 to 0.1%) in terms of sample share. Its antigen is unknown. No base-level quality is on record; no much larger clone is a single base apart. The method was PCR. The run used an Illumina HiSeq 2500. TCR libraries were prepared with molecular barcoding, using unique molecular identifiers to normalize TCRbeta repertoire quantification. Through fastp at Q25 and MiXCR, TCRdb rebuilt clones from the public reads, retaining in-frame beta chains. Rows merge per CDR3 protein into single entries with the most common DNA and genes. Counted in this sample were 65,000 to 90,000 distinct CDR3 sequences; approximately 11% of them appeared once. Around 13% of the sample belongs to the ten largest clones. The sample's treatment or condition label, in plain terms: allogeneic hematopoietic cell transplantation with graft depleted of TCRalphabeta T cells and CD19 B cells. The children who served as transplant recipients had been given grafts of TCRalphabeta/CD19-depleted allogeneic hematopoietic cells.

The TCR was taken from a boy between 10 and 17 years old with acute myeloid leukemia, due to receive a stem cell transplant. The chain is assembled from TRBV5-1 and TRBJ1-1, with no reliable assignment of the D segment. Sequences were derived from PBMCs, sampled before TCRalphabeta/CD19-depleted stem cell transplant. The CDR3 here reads CASSLLTKAGTEAFF. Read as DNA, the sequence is TGCGCCAGCAGCTTGTTGACGAAGGCGGGCACTGAAGCTTTCTTT.